Shown below are 13 T cell receptor beta chains from a single sample sequenced in a study of T cell clonotyping in hematopoietic cell transplantation. The table came from immunoSEQ multiplex PCR; TCRdb's copy has only in-frame clones and leaves some out. This sample has about 7,500 clones, with approximately 94% found just once. The starting material was PBMCs, obtained 180 days after allogeneic stem cell transplant. These receptors were obtained from a female patient in her fifties or sixties who had an allogeneic stem cell transplant from an unrelated donor, so the T cells may come from the graft donor. Some clones in this sample may be carry-over from other donors' samples.

The V call is TRBV19, the J call TRBJ1-1, with D uncertain. The CDR3 spans 14 residues. Per the germline V gene, CDR1 is LNHDA and CDR2 is SQIVND (reference sequence). Trimming shortened V by 3 bases and J by 6 bases, and 14 bases separated the two germline ends. The CDR3 protein is CASSMGPWSAEAFF. In nucleotides, the CDR3 is TGTGCCAGTAGTATGGGCCCGTGGAGCGCTGAAGCTTTCTTT.

CDR3 DNA sequence: TGTGCCAGCAGTAGCAGGGGTAACTATGGCTACACCTTC. Its protein product is CASSSRGNYGYTF. The V and J genes are TRBV2 and TRBJ1-2, with D possibly matching TRBD1 (6 bases). Per the germline V gene, CDR1 is SNHLY and CDR2 is FYNNEI. The CDR3 loop spans 13 amino acids. V was pared by 5 bases and J by 1 base, with 8 bases between.

This chain joins TRBV19 and TRBJ2-2; the D gene is possibly TRBD2 (6 bases). The V gene lost 7 bases and the J gene lost 3 bases, with 24 bases spanning the gap. This CDR3 is built from 18 residues. CDR1 and CDR2 (germline): LNHDA, SQIVND (reference sequence). CDR3 bases: TGTGCCAGTACAGACGGTTACCTCCTAGGAGGGTACACCGGGGAGCTGTTTTTT. This translates into CASTDGYLLGGYTGELFF.

The chain has TRBV4-2 and TRBJ2-1; tentatively, D is TRBD2 (5 bases). The CDR3 covers 15 residues. Trimming stripped 0 bases from V and 3 bases from J, with 9 bases between. Germline CDR1 is LGHNA and CDR2 is YNFKEQ. CDR3 DNA sequence: TGTGCCAGCAGCCAAGAACGAGAGGGCTACAATGAGCAGTTCTTC. It encodes CASSQEREGYNEQFF.

J is TRBJ2-1 and V is TRBV11-3, with D hard to call. This CDR3 contains 14 residues. CDR1 and CDR2 from the germline V gene are SGHNT and YENEEA. V was cut by 3 bases and J by 7 bases, with 13 bases left in between. This CDR3 reads CASSFLGTLNEQFF. In DNA, the CDR3 is TGTGCCAGCAGCTTTCTGGGTACACTGAATGAGCAGTTCTTC. Drawing the rest from reference TRBV11-3 and TRBJ2-1, the complete variable domain is EAGVVQSPRYKIIEKKQPVAFWCNPISGHNTLYWYLQNLGQGPELLIRYENEEAVDDSQLPKDRFSAERLKGVDSTLKIQPAELGDSAVYLCASSFLGTLNEQFFGPGTRLTVL.

The chain links TRBV11-2 to TRBJ2-5; D may be TRBD2 (6 bases). The CDR3 covers 15 residues. V was clipped by 0 bases and J by 4 bases, with 12 bases between them. Germline CDR1 reads SGHAT; CDR2 reads FQNNGV. CDR3 nucleotides: TGTGCCAGCAGCTTAGAACTAGCACCTGCAGAGACCCAGTACTTC. As protein: CASSLELAPAETQYF.

The chain combines TRBV6-5 with TRBJ1-2; 7 bases agree with TRBD1. The CDR3 is made up of 14 amino acids. Germline CDR1 reads MNHEY; CDR2 reads SVGAGI. V dropped 6 bases and J dropped 0; count of bases not matched to a gene: 4. The CDR3 sequence is CASSRTGANYGYTF. DNA for the CDR3: TGTGCCAGCAGCCGGACAGGAGCTAACTATGGCTACACCTTC.

This clone was counted only a few times. The J gene is TRBJ2-1, the V gene TRBV11-2; TRBD2 agrees at 9 bases. Trimming took 1 base from V and 2 from J; bases not matched to a gene: 9. CDR3 length: 18 amino acids. Germline V CDR1 and CDR2: SGHAT, FQNNGV. The CDR3 loop is CASSLAGIGGRAYNEQFF. The CDR3 DNA sequence: TGTGCCAGCAGCTTAGCGGGAATCGGCGGGAGGGCCTACAATGAGCAGTTCTTC. The full variable domain, with the rest looked up from reference TRBV11-2 and TRBJ2-1, is EAGVAQSPRYKIIEKRQSVAFWCNPISGHATLYWYQQILGQGPKLLIQFQNNGVVDDSQLPKDRFSAERLKGVDSTLKIQPAKLEDSAVYLCASSLAGIGGRAYNEQFFGPGTRLTVL.

This clone was seen just once. The chain combines TRBV28 with TRBJ1-2; a weak D match, TRBD1 (6 bases). The V and J ends lost 5 bases and 5 bases respectively, with 9 bases between them. The germline gives CDR1 MDHEN, CDR2 SYDVKM. This CDR3 contains 12 residues. The CDR3 sequence: CASSTTGYGYTF. DNA of the CDR3: TGTGCCAGCAGTACTACAGGGTATGGCTACACCTTC.

This clone was counted a few times. The chain couples TRBV27 to TRBJ2-2; weak D call: TRBD1 (5 bases). V lost 3 bases to trimming and J lost 4 bases, with 12 bases between them. Germline V gene lookup returns CDR1 MNHEY and CDR2 SMNVEV (reference sequence). The CDR3 spans 15 residues. The CDR3 DNA reads as TGTGCCAGCAGTTTCAGGGCCCAGGGCACCGGGGAGCTGTTTTTT. Translation gives CASSFRAQGTGELFF.

This clone came up a few times. The genes are TRBV11-2 and TRBJ1-6, with 8 bases fitting TRBD1. The CDR3 is 15 residues long. In germline, CDR1 is SGHAT, CDR2 FQNNGV. V lost 5 bases, J lost 8 bases, and 8 bases stayed unmatched. CDR3 protein: CASSAGTGGYSPLHF. For the CDR3, the DNA is TGTGCCAGCAGCGCCGGGACAGGCGGATATTCACCCCTCCACTTT. The whole variable domain, filled in from reference TRBV11-2 and TRBJ1-6, reads EAGVAQSPRYKIIEKRQSVAFWCNPISGHATLYWYQQILGQGPKLLIQFQNNGVVDDSQLPKDRFSAERLKGVDSTLKIQPAKLEDSAVYLCASSAGTGGYSPLHFGNGTRLTVT.

This clone was counted only a few times. The CDR3 DNA is TGTGCCTGGGGGGGACAGGGACGACAGCCCCAGCATTTT. Residues: CAWGGQGRQPQHF. V usage is TRBV30 and J usage is TRBJ1-5, with 9 positions matching TRBD1. Germline CDR1 is GTSNPN and CDR2 is SVGIG (reference sequence). After removal of 5 bases from V and 7 bases from J, the junction contained 6 bases not matched to a gene. The CDR3 has 13 residues.

This chain joins TRBV28 and TRBJ1-6; D remains unclear. V lost 6 bases, J lost 9 bases, and 12 bases lay in between. The CDR3 runs 13 residues. The germline V gene has CDR1 MDHEN and CDR2 SYDVKM. CDR3 loop: CASRGSPVSPLHF. Here the CDR3 DNA reads TGTGCCAGCAGAGGTAGTCCGGTTTCACCCCTCCACTTT.